One TCR beta chain is described in this entry. The sample carries other DNA sequences with the same CDR3. This record comes from a study of blood T cell repertoires in COVID-19. Overall study context: Italy, Spain and the United States were the sources of the convalescent and acute COVID-19 samples. In each case, the material was cDNA or gDNA derived from T cells, B-cell-depleted T cells, or PBMCs.

The CDR3 has 15 residues. Germline values: CDR1 SGHRS, CDR2 YFSETQ. Trimming removed 4 bases from V and 0 bases from J; junction bases left unmatched: 5. The authors' processing: Counts of nucleated cells, estimated from reference gene primer amplification, were obtained. Profiling relied on immunoSEQ multiplex PCR, and the TCRdb table lists in-frame clones only, not all of them. The DNA was the basis for D and trimming; V, J and clone size are from that table. The top ten clones hold approximately 4.2% of a sample with fewer than 350,000 clones, roughly 91% of them seen once. Sequenced: peripheral blood. This receptor was identified in a middle-aged man with acute or convalescent COVID-19. The gene calls are TRBV5-1 and TRBJ2-3; TRBD2 matches at 7 bases. CDR3 DNA: TGCGCCAGCAGCAGCGGGACGGCTAGCACAGATACGCAGTATTTT. Protein product: CASSSGTASTDTQYF. Combining the CDR3 with reference TRBV5-1 and TRBJ2-3 gives the whole variable domain KAGVTQTPRYLIKTRGQQVTLSCSPISGHRSVSWYQQTPGQGLQFLFEYFSETQRNKGNFPGRFSGRQFSNSRSEMNVSTLELGDSALYLCASSSGTASTDTQYFGPGTRLTVL.